The 30 T cell receptor beta chains below were found in one sample sequenced in a study of blood T cells in healthy people across ages (dated by TCRdb to 2014 to 2015). Receptor libraries were prepared by 5' RACE. Sequencing took place on an Illumina HiSeq 2500. The second PCR ran for roughly 7 to 12 cycles and used a J-beta primer mix along with a sample-barcoded 5' primer. TCRdb reran the public reads through fastp at Q25 and MiXCR, keeping productive beta chains. Rows with a matching CDR3 protein are joined into one entry that keeps the most common DNA and genes. Here the sample has about 1.8 million distinct CDR3 sequences; roughly 52% occur a single time. 2.1% of the sample is held by the ten biggest clonotypes. The sequenced material came from blood. These receptor sequences come from a woman between 35 and 50 years old in good health.

The rearrangement uses TRBV6-5 and TRBJ1-2; D is unclear. Between the trimmed V and J ends, which lost 0 bases and 4 bases, there was a span of 12 bases. The CDR3 runs to 15 residues. Looked up from germline, CDR1 is MNHEY and CDR2 is SVGAGI. The CDR3 DNA follows: TGTGCCAGCAGTTACTCGAGTCTCAGCTCCTATGGCTACACCTTC. This translates into CASSYSSLSSYGYTF.

Only a few counts were recorded for this clonotype. The genes are TRBV7-9 and TRBJ2-3; the D is unclear. The CDR3 loop spans 13 amino acids. Trimming left V 4 bases short and J 7 bases short, with 12 bases between. Germline lookup yields CDR1 SEHNR and CDR2 FQNEAQ (reference sequence). The CDR3 spells CASSSIPRNTQYF. CDR3 nucleotides: TGTGCCAGCAGCTCCATACCTCGGAATACGCAGTATTTT.

The chain combines TRBV12-3 or TRBV12-4 with TRBJ1-2; D uncertain. Trimming left V 4 bases short and J 4 bases short, with 16 bases between. The CDR3 consists of 15 residues. CDR3 coding DNA: TGTGCCAGCAGTTCCAGGCCGGGCGGCGGCTATGGCTACACCTTC. Amino acid sequence: CASSSRPGGGYGYTF.

V usage is TRBV29-1 and J usage is TRBJ2-5, with a possible D match to TRBD1 (6 bases). V dropped 5 bases and J dropped 3 bases, with 16 bases sitting between them. The CDR3 is 14 residues long. Germline V gives CDR1 SQVTM, CDR2 ANQGSEA. CDR3: CSVSGTIVKETQYF. CDR3 sequence (DNA): TGCAGCGTTAGTGGGACAATAGTGAAAGAGACCCAGTACTTC.

The CDR3 spells CAGRLRQFPETQYF. CDR3 sequence (DNA): TGTGCCGGGCGACTCCGACAGTTCCCAGAGACCCAGTACTTC. This chain joins TRBV2 and TRBJ2-5; weak D call: TRBD1 (5 bases). The CDR3 contains 14 residues. With 11 bases removed from V and 4 bases from J, the gap between germline ends came to 20 bases. Germline V gene lookup returns CDR1 SNHLY and CDR2 FYNNEI.

This clonotype has at least ten counts. DNA for the CDR3: TGCGCCAGCAGCCAAGGCCGGGATCCCAATGAGCAGTTCTTC. Amino acid sequence: CASSQGRDPNEQFF. V is TRBV4-3 and J is TRBJ2-1; D possibly corresponds to TRBD2 (5 bases). V was trimmed by 1 base and J by 6 bases, leaving 10 bases between them. This CDR3 comprises 14 residues. Germline values: CDR1 LGHNA, CDR2 YSLEER.

V gene TRBV10-2 combines with J gene TRBJ2-5, with TRBD2 identical over 10 bases. The CDR3 sequence is 16 residues long. The V gene end was trimmed by 5 bases and the J gene end by 4 bases; junction bases not matched to a gene: 10. The V gene's germline CDR1 is WSHSY and CDR2 SAAADI. CDR3 protein: CASSHTSGAVGETQYF. CDR3 DNA: TGCGCCAGCAGTCATACTAGCGGGGCGGTCGGAGAGACCCAGTACTTC.

This clonotype was counted once. At one of its ends the junction is not consistent with the germline gene, which may arise from a read error. V usage is TRBV6-5 and J usage is TRBJ1-2; D remains ambiguous. The CDR3 is 14 residues long. From germline, CDR1 is MNHEY and CDR2 SVGAGI. The CDR3 DNA sequence: TGTGCCAGCAGTGACTCAATGGGGATCTATGGCTACACCTTC. The encoded protein is CASSDSMGIYGYTF.

V and J are TRBV6-6 and TRBJ2-5; D ambiguous. The DNA end favors TRBJ2-1, so the J call may be wrong. The CDR3 has 12 amino acids. Germline V gives CDR1 MNHNY, CDR2 SVGAGI (reference sequence). The DNA for the CDR3 is TGTGCCAGCAGTACCAGGAAAGAGACCCAGTTCTTC. Amino acids: CASSTRKETQFF.

This clonotype was observed a few times. The rearrangement uses TRBV7-9 and TRBJ2-5; D unclear. CDR3 size: 12 residues. Germline V gene lookup returns CDR1 SEHNR and CDR2 FQNEAQ (reference sequence). V was pared by 6 bases and J by 4 bases, with 9 bases between. CDR3: CASSYLTETQYF. The CDR3 DNA follows: TGTGCCAGCAGTTACCTCACAGAGACCCAGTACTTC.

The chain couples TRBV6-6 to TRBJ1-1; TRBD1 matches at 7 bases. The V gene end was trimmed by 4 bases and the J gene end by 7 bases; junction bases not matched to a gene: 6. The CDR3 is 13 amino acids. Germline V gene sequence: CDR1 MNHNY, CDR2 SVGAGI (reference sequence). The CDR3 here is CASSSGHRGEAFF. CDR3 in DNA: TGTGCCAGCAGTTCTGGGCACAGGGGTGAAGCTTTCTTT.

The chain links TRBV2 to TRBJ2-5; D perhaps matches TRBD2 (7 bases). The CDR3 covers 14 residues. Germline V lookup: CDR1 SNHLY, CDR2 FYNNEI. Trimming removed 8 bases from V and 3 bases from J, with 16 bases in between. The CDR3 protein is CASRVWGGEETQYF. In DNA, the CDR3 is TGTGCCAGCCGAGTTTGGGGGGGCGAAGAGACCCAGTACTTC. Variable domain in full (rest from reference TRBV2 and TRBJ2-5): EPEVTQTPSHQVTQMGQEVILRCVPISNHLYFYWYRQILGQKVEFLVSFYNNEISEKSEIFDDQFSVERPDGSNFTLKIRSTKLEDSAMYFCASRVWGGEETQYFGPGTRLLVL.

The genes are TRBV7-2 and TRBJ2-5; D uncertain. Trimming removed 5 bases from V and 7 bases from J, with 14 bases in between. The CDR3 totals 13 residues. Germline V gene data show CDR1 as SGHTA and CDR2 as FQGNSA. This chain's CDR3 is CASSAAPPGTQYF. DNA of the CDR3: TGTGCCAGCAGCGCCGCACCGCCGGGGACCCAGTACTTC.

The chain employs TRBV11-1 and TRBJ2-6; D remains ambiguous. Trimming took 7 bases from V and 2 from J, leaving 6 bases between them. This CDR3 spans 13 amino acids. CDR1 and CDR2 (germline): SGHAT, FQDESV (reference sequence). The CDR3 loop is CASKLTGANVLTF. In DNA form, the CDR3 reads TGTGCCAGCAAATTAACTGGGGCCAACGTCCTGACTTTC.

The J gene is TRBJ2-5, the V gene TRBV6-2 or TRBV6-3, with TRBD2 matching over 9 bases. The junction had 19 bases not matched to a gene; V was cut back by 6 bases and J by 11 bases. Germline assignment: CDR1 MNHEY and CDR2 SVGEGT. This CDR3 comprises 16 residues. The CDR3 DNA sequence: TGTGCCAGCAGCCCTCTAGCGGGGAGAGTTCGGGGTGAGCAGTACTTC. Protein product: CASSPLAGRVRGEQYF.

The chain is built from TRBV7-2 and TRBJ2-7; D is possibly TRBD1 (5 bases). CDR1 and CDR2 (germline): SGHTA, FQGNSA. The CDR3 contains 16 residues. Trimming stripped 5 bases from V and 1 base from J, with 18 bases between. In DNA form, the CDR3 reads TGTGCCAGCAGCCTAGATGCAGGGCTTCGTTCCTACGAGCAGTACTTC. Protein sequence: CASSLDAGLRSYEQYF.

The chain combines TRBV6-2 or TRBV6-3 with TRBJ1-1; the match to TRBD1 covers 7 bases. V lost 2 bases and J lost 10; bases outside the gene matches: 7. Germline-derived CDR1 and CDR2 are MNHEY and SVGEGT. The CDR3 consists of 13 residues. The chain's CDR3 is CASSYRTGLGAFF. DNA for the CDR3: TGTGCCAGCAGTTACCGGACAGGTCTGGGAGCTTTCTTT.

This rearrangement joins TRBV5-6 to TRBJ1-5, with D maybe TRBD1 (5 bases). CDR1 and CDR2 from the germline V gene are SGHDT and YYEEEE. The CDR3 is 14 residues long. Trimming removed 0 bases from V and 3 bases from J, with 7 bases in between. CDR3 in amino acids: CASSLARVNQPQHF. The CDR3 coding sequence is TGTGCCAGCAGCTTGGCCAGGGTCAATCAGCCCCAGCATTTT.

The chain is built from TRBV9 and TRBJ2-7; 10 positions agree with TRBD2. Germline loops: CDR1 SGDLS, CDR2 YYNGEE. The CDR3 totals 15 residues. V was clipped by 0 bases and J by 4 bases; unmatched bases: 4. The CDR3 DNA is TGTGCCAGCAGCGTAGCTAGCGGGGGACTGTACGAGCAGTACTTC. It yields the protein CASSVASGGLYEQYF.

This chain links TRBV7-2 with TRBJ2-1; 15 positions agree with TRBD2. Germline V gene sequence: CDR1 SGHTA, CDR2 FQGNSA. Losses at the gene ends were 1 base for V and 13 bases for J; bases not matched to a gene: 8. The CDR3 totals 16 residues. CDR3 region: CASSLGSGTSGGLQFF. The DNA for the CDR3 is TGTGCCAGCAGCTTAGGGTCCGGGACTAGCGGGGGGCTCCAGTTCTTC. Complete variable domain (other parts from reference TRBV7-2 and TRBJ2-1): GAGVSQSPSNKVTEKGKDVELRCDPISGHTALYWYRQSLGQGLEFLIYFQGNSAPDKSGLPSDRFSAERTGGSVSTLTIQRTQQEDSAVYLCASSLGSGTSGGLQFFGPGTRLTVL.

This chain connects TRBV7-9 to TRBJ2-3; D gene unclear. V gave up 5 bases and J gave up 2 bases, with 11 bases separating them. The CDR3 consists of 14 residues. Germline values: CDR1 SEHNR, CDR2 FQNEAQ (reference sequence). Written as DNA, the CDR3 is TGTGCCAGCAGCCTCGAACTTCCCACAGATACGCAGTATTTT. It is translated as CASSLELPTDTQYF.

This clonotype was recorded a few times. In DNA, the CDR3 is TGTGCCAGCAGCTGGGACAACCAAGGCAAGACCCAGTACTTC. Its protein is CASSWDNQGKTQYF. V is TRBV6-2 or TRBV6-3 and J is TRBJ2-5; D might be TRBD1 (6 bases). Germline values: CDR1 MNHEY, CDR2 SVGEGT. The CDR3 loop spans 14 amino acids. Between the trimmed V and J ends, which lost 6 bases and 6 bases, there was a span of 17 bases.

This chain uses TRBV5-1 with TRBJ2-7, with D possibly matching TRBD1 (6 bases). This CDR3 contains 15 residues. CDR1 is SGHRS, CDR2 YFSETQ, per germline. Trimming pared 4 bases from V and 7 bases from J, leaving 21 bases between. The CDR3 sequence: CASSTWRSGENEQYF. The CDR3 DNA sequence: TGCGCCAGCAGCACTTGGAGATCAGGGGAGAATGAGCAGTACTTC.

This chain uses TRBV7-6 with TRBJ2-5; a weak D match, TRBD2 (5 bases). The germline V gene has CDR1 SGHVS and CDR2 FNYEAQ. V lost 6 bases and J 5 bases, leaving 19 bases between the germline ends. CDR3 length: 15 amino acids. CDR3 sequence: CASSSGPILGETQYF. In DNA, the CDR3 is TGTGCCAGCAGTTCTGGTCCCATACTAGGGGAGACCCAGTACTTC.

The chain uses TRBV20-1 and TRBJ2-5; D not resolved. V was pared by 3 bases and J by 5 bases, with 10 bases between. From germline, CDR1 is DFQATT and CDR2 SNEGSKA (reference sequence). This CDR3 region has 12 residues. CDR3 nucleotides: TGCAGTGCTAGTTCAGGTACTGAGACCCAGTACTTC. Amino acid sequence: CSASSGTETQYF.

The rearrangement uses TRBV6-2 or TRBV6-3 and TRBJ2-1, with TRBD1 matching 11 bases. Germline values: CDR1 MNHEY, CDR2 SVGEGT. The CDR3 sequence is 16 residues long. V lost 5 bases, J lost 4 bases, and 7 bases stayed unmatched. In nucleotides, the CDR3 is TGTGCCAGCAGTCTTATCGGACAGGGGGCATACAATGAGCAGTTCTTC. Translating gives CASSLIGQGAYNEQFF.

The chain has TRBV15 and TRBJ2-7; 9 bases are shared with TRBD2. The J segment lost 4 bases and the V segment lost 0 bases, leaving 4 bases of the junction unmatched. Germline V lookup: CDR1 LNHNV, CDR2 YYDKDF (reference sequence). The CDR3 spans 15 residues. As DNA, the CDR3 is TGTGCCACCAGCAGAGAAGCGGGGGGCCATTACGAGCAGTACTTC. Protein: CATSREAGGHYEQYF.

The rearrangement links TRBV9 to TRBJ1-2; the D gene is possibly TRBD1 (5 bases). Germline V gene sequence: CDR1 SGDLS, CDR2 YYNGEE. The germline V and J ends were trimmed by 4 bases and 7 bases, with 20 bases remaining between them. The CDR3 runs 15 residues. Here the CDR3 DNA reads TGTGCCAGCAGCACGGATCAGGGTCTGTCATTTGGCTACACCTTC. Protein sequence: CASSTDQGLSFGYTF.

This clonotype has a handful of counts. This rearrangement joins TRBV29-1 to TRBJ2-7; a weak D match, TRBD2 (5 bases). The V end lost 6 bases, the J end lost 3 bases, and 24 bases lay between the germline ends. CDR1 and CDR2 (germline): SQVTM, ANQGSEA. The CDR3 spans 16 residues. As DNA, the CDR3 is TGCAGCGTCGACGGAGGCCCCTTCGGCACTTACTACGAGCAGTACTTC. This gives the protein CSVDGGPFGTYYEQYF.

The rearrangement joins TRBV7-9 to TRBJ2-7; D may be TRBD2 (5 bases). The length of the CDR3 is 13 residues. Germline V CDR1 and CDR2: SEHNR, FQNEAQ (reference sequence). V was pared by 4 bases and J by 5 bases, with 12 bases between. CDR3 amino acids: CASSSTLSDEQYF. DNA for the CDR3: TGTGCCAGCAGCTCCACCCTTAGCGACGAGCAGTACTTC.